Below, one TCR beta chain is given with its context. A single count supports this clone. The antigen it recognizes is unknown. Within one base of it there is no much larger clone, and no base qualities were kept. These data are taken from a study of blood T cell repertoires in COVID-19 (dated by TCRdb to about 2020). Background on the whole study: Samples from collaborators originated in the United States, Italy and Spain and spanned both the acute and convalescent phases of COVID-19. The dataset comprised deeply sampled blood TCRbeta repertoires from subjects exposed to, actively infected with, or recovered from COVID-19. The prospective study material was composed of cDNA or gDNA derived from T cells, B-cell-depleted T cells, or PBMCs. Nearly every sample came with metadata listing a de-identified subject ID, COVID-19 status, age in years and sex. The repertoires were released in a freely available public database meant as a resource for research on the immune response to SARS-CoV-2. The samples were drawn from two sources: the first 160 participants of the ongoing ImmuneRACE study, and 1,000 to 1,500 subjects contributed by 6 global collaborators. Where available, HLA class I and class II types were taken from metadata supplied by the sample provider and were not determined by assay-based typing.

Whole blood was collected in K2EDTA tubes by collaborating institutions according to the institutions' own protocols. For TCRbeta analysis, collaborator samples were shipped as frozen whole blood, as isolated PBMCs, or as DNA extracted from either sample type. The immunoSEQ Assay, a bias-controlled multiplex PCR, was used to amplify TCRbeta CDR3 regions from genomic DNA. As for how the authors treated the data: The number of nucleated cells in each sample was estimated from the amplification of reference gene primers within the assay. To quantify the absolute abundance of each unique TCRbeta CDR3 rearrangement, sequence reads were collapsed and filtered. For each sample, productive Simpson clonality was calculated as the square root of Simpson's diversity index across productive rearrangements. Sourced from immuneACCESS, this table was stored by TCRdb with only in-frame sequences that have V and J called. A share of the clones is absent; for the studies checked, an unresolved V gene accounts for under half, and the remainder has no known explanation. That table furnishes V, J and clone size, whereas the DNA furnished D and trimming. This sample comprises about 78,000 clones, almost 90% of them detected only once. The top ten hold approximately 4.3% of the sample.

The investigation overall reported the following: Clinical and demographic metadata were provided uncurated, with the amount varying by source and participant.

Including cysteine and phenylalanine, the CDR3 has 11 amino acids. Only the CDR3 portion is preserved as DNA: 33 bases, with reading frame beginning at the first base. V loses 10 bases of germline sequence and J loses 5 bases, and the interval between the two ends is 9 bases. CDR1 LNHDA and CDR2 SQIVND are derived from the germline V gene (reference sequence). The V gene is TRBV19 and the J gene is TRBJ2-4; no D gene call is confident. Sequencing was carried out using peripheral blood. This clonotype originated in a woman of 80 years or more with active or convalescent COVID-19. The DNA is as follows: TGTGCCACTTGGGCCCAAAACATTCAGTACTTC. It specifies CATWAQNIQYF.